Listed here are 6 T cell receptor beta chains from one sample, sequenced in a study of beta chain features in type 1 diabetes. The sequenced template was cDNA made from the entire isolated RNA. The repertoire was sequenced with immunoSEQ multiplex PCR; TCRdb's copy has only in-frame clones and lacks some. The sample holds more than 300,000 clones, roughly 8% seen once. The sample comprised central memory CD4+ T cells from blood. The origin of the receptors is a woman aged 18-30 years in good health.

There are many counts of this clone. This chain's CDR3 is CASRQQTGQGARETQYF. CDR3 sequence (DNA): TGTGCCAGCAGACAGCAGACCGGGCAGGGGGCACGAGAGACCCAGTACTTC. The rearrangement uses TRBV13 and TRBJ2-5, with TRBD1 identical over 8 bases. The ends lost 6 bases at V and 4 bases at J; junction bases unmatched: 16. The CDR3 consists of 17 residues. Looked up from germline, CDR1 is PRHDT and CDR2 is FYEKMQ (reference sequence).

The chain joins TRBV7-2 to TRBJ2-2, with 11 bases that match TRBD2. In germline, CDR1 is SGHTA, CDR2 FQGNSA. V was pared by 4 bases and J by 0 bases, with 4 bases of the junction left unmatched. The CDR3 extends over 17 amino acids. CDR3 nucleotide sequence: TGTGCCAGCAGCTCCCTAGCGGGAGGCTCGAACACCGGGGAGCTGTTTTTT. Translating gives CASSSLAGGSNTGELFF.

This clone was detected only a few times. J is TRBJ2-5 and V is TRBV29-1; either TRBD1 or TRBD2 may supply D (6 bases each). The germline V and J ends were trimmed by 6 bases and 5 bases, with 13 bases remaining between them. The V gene's germline CDR1 is SQVTM and CDR2 ANQGSEA. This CDR3 comprises 12 residues. The CDR3 coding sequence is TGCAGCGTCCCTAGGGGGGAGGAGACCCAGTACTTC. It translates to CSVPRGEETQYF.

The rearrangement joins TRBV7-2 to TRBJ2-3, with unresolved D. Trimming left V 5 bases short and J 1 base short, with 10 bases between. Germline V gene data show CDR1 as SGHTA and CDR2 as FQGNSA. This CDR3 contains 14 residues. DNA of the CDR3: TGTGCCAGCAGCCCGCAGACCGGCACAGATACGCAGTATTTT. Its translation: CASSPQTGTDTQYF.

A word on this clone: This may arise from a read error, as a much more abundant clone is one base away. The chain employs TRBV9 and TRBJ2-2; D remains ambiguous. CDR1 and CDR2 (germline): SGDLS, YYNGEE. The CDR3 has 12 residues. Trimming left V 4 bases short and J 2 bases short, with 3 bases between. CDR3 in DNA: TGTGCCAGCAGCCCAAACACCGGGGAGCTGTTTTTT. It specifies CASSPNTGELFF.

This clone was detected a few times. The rearrangement joins TRBV6-5 to TRBJ1-1, with D unresolved. V lost 2 bases and J lost 2, with 6 bases in between. The CDR3 consists of 13 residues. CDR1 MNHEY and CDR2 SVGAGI come from the germline V gene. The CDR3: CASSYGDNTEAFF. CDR3 bases: TGTGCCAGCAGTTACGGGGATAACACTGAAGCTTTCTTT.